Below, 9 T cell receptor beta chains from the same sample are listed, as sequenced in a study of graft-versus-host responses after intestinal transplantation. No antigen has been identified for these receptors. Profiling relied on immunoSEQ multiplex PCR, and the TCRdb table lists in-frame clones only, not all of them. The table shows about 130,000 clones, with 85% to 95% occurring only once. The sample in question was unstimulated CD4+ T cells sorted from spleen or lymph node cells, obtained before intestinal transplant. Source of these receptors: a human donor who received an intestinal transplant.

The chain combines TRBV7-9 with TRBJ1-6; perhaps TRBD1 as D (5 bases). V lost 5 bases and J lost 7, with 12 bases in between. The germline V gene encodes CDR1 SEHNR and CDR2 FQNEAQ (reference sequence). This CDR3 has 14 amino acids. The CDR3 sequence is CASSRQWLNSPLHF. The CDR3 DNA sequence: TGTGCCAGCAGCCGACAGTGGTTGAATTCACCCCTCCACTTT.

This clone showed up just once. V is TRBV10-3 and J is TRBJ1-2; D unclear. The germline gives CDR1 ENHRY, CDR2 SYGVKD. There are 14 residues in the CDR3. V lost 3 bases to trimming and J lost 2 bases, with 10 bases between them. This CDR3 is CAISERETNYGYTF. The CDR3, as DNA: TGTGCCATCAGTGAAAGGGAGACGAACTATGGCTACACCTTC.

The chain employs TRBV27 and TRBJ2-5; D unresolved. Trimming removed 2 bases at V and 1 base at J, with 14 bases between. The CDR3 spans 16 residues. Germline loops: CDR1 MNHEY, CDR2 SMNVEV (reference sequence). CDR3 protein: CASSLRYLARQETQYF. DNA of the CDR3: TGTGCCAGCAGTTTAAGGTACCTTGCGCGCCAAGAGACCCAGTACTTC.

The V and J genes are TRBV18 and TRBJ1-1, with D possibly matching TRBD1 (5 bases). V lost 1 base and J 4 bases, leaving 22 bases between the germline ends. CDR3 length equals 18 residues. Per the germline V gene, CDR1 is KGHSH and CDR2 is LQKENI. CDR3 region: CASSPLLRAQGEATEAFF. The CDR3, as DNA: TGTGCCAGCTCACCACTCCTGCGGGCGCAGGGAGAGGCCACTGAAGCTTTCTTT.

In its sample, this clone was seen a few times. V usage is TRBV5-1 and J usage is TRBJ2-3, with a tentative D call TRBD2 (6 bases). V was clipped by 6 bases and J by 1 base, with 12 bases between them. CDR3 length: 14 amino acids. Germline CDR1 reads SGHRS; CDR2 reads YFSETQ. CDR3 amino acids: CASKEGSGTDTQYF. The DNA of the CDR3 is TGCGCCAGCAAGGAGGGGAGTGGCACAGATACGCAGTATTTT.

The chain joins TRBV11-1 to TRBJ2-7; 8 nucleotides line up with TRBD2. Germline V gene lookup returns CDR1 SGHAT and CDR2 FQDESV (reference sequence). The CDR3 has 15 amino acids. J lost 3 bases, V lost 5 bases, and 9 bases had no gene match. The CDR3 DNA reads TGTGCCAGCAGCCTCAATCCGGGGGGGCTCTACGAGCAGTACTTC. This codes for CASSLNPGGLYEQYF.

The chain is built from TRBV10-3 and TRBJ2-7, with D perhaps matching TRBD2 (5 bases). CDR1 is ENHRY, CDR2 SYGVKD, per germline. Trimming stripped 11 bases from V and 6 bases from J, with 20 bases between. This CDR3 is built from 13 residues. The chain's CDR3 is CAARATSAGEQYF. The CDR3 nucleotides read TGTGCCGCCCGGGCTACTAGTGCCGGCGAGCAGTACTTC.

This chain links TRBV6-1 with TRBJ1-5; no firm D call. This CDR3 region has 13 residues. Trimming shortened V by 2 bases and J by 7 bases, and 9 bases separated the two germline ends. Germline lookup yields CDR1 MNHNS and CDR2 SASEGT. Here the CDR3 reads CASSELGRQPQHF. The CDR3 DNA sequence: TGTGCCAGCAGTGAATTAGGGAGGCAGCCCCAGCATTTT.

This clone was detected only a few times. V gene TRBV7-9 combines with J gene TRBJ1-2, with a tentative D call TRBD1 (6 bases). Per the germline V gene, CDR1 is SEHNR and CDR2 is FQNEAQ (reference sequence). The CDR3 has 13 amino acids. The V end was cut by 1 base, the J end by 5 bases, with 8 bases between. The CDR3 here is CASSLGTGYGYTF. DNA of the CDR3: TGTGCCAGCAGCTTAGGCACAGGGTATGGCTACACCTTC.